This T cell receptor beta chain was recovered during a study of T cells after yellow fever vaccination. TCRdb fed the 5' RACE reads into MiXCR, producing one record per CDR3 protein. The data contain 20,000 to 25,000 distinct CDR3 sequences, 3% to 4% of them singletons. This CDR3 is built from 11 residues. Germline values: CDR1 MNHEY, CDR2 SVGEGT. V was clipped by 7 bases and J by 5 bases, with 8 bases between them. This clonotype was detected ten times or more. The source material was PBMCs, either bulk or a sorted T-cell subset (CD4+, CD8+, memory, or dextramer-sorted; not recorded which), sampled more than 35 days after the first yellow fever vaccination. This receptor was identified in a man between 18 and 35 years old who received the YFV17D yellow fever vaccine. V usage is TRBV6-2 or TRBV6-3 and J usage is TRBJ1-2; maybe TRBD1 (5 bases). The CDR3 DNA sequence: TGTGCCAGCACCCCAGGGTATGGCTACACCTTC. Translation: CASTPGYGYTF.